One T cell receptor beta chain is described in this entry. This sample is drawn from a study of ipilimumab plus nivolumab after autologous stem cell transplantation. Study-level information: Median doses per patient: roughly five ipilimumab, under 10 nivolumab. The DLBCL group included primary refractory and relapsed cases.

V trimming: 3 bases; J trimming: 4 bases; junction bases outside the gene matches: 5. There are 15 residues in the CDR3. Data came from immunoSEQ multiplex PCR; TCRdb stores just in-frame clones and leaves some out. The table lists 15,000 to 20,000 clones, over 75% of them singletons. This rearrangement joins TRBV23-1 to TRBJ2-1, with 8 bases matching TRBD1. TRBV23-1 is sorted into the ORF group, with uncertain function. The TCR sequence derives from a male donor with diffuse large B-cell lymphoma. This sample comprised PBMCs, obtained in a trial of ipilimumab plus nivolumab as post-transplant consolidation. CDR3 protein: CASSHSGGTYNEQFF. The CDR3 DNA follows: TGCGCCAGCAGTCATTCAGGGGGCACATACAATGAGCAGTTCTTC.